One and the same sample provided the 5 T cell receptor beta chains below, sequenced in a study of cytomegalovirus exposure and HLA in healthy donors. Vbeta (60) and Jbeta (13) primers were used in the PCR. Profiling relied on immunoSEQ multiplex PCR, and the TCRdb table lists in-frame clones only, not all of them. In the table there are over 200,000 clones, 75% to 90% of which are singletons. The sequenced sample was PBMCs. These receptor sequences come from a woman aged 18-29 years in good health and CMV-seronegative.

J is TRBJ1-2 and V is TRBV2, with 8 nucleotides matching TRBD1. Trimming took 4 bases from V and 6 from J; bases not matched to a gene: 4. The CDR3 loop spans 13 amino acids. Germline values: CDR1 SNHLY, CDR2 FYNNEI. CDR3 sequence (DNA): TGTGCCAGCAGTGTCCAGGGGGCCGATGGCTACACCTTC. Translating it yields CASSVQGADGYTF.

This clone was seen only a few times. The chain carries TRBV7-9 and TRBJ2-3, with D uncertain. Germline V CDR1 and CDR2: SEHNR, FQNEAQ (reference sequence). The CDR3 loop spans 15 amino acids. The V gene lost 0 bases and the J gene lost 8 bases, with 15 bases spanning the gap. CDR3 sequence (DNA): TGTGCCAGCAGCTTAGCTCTAAATATGGTGCTTACGCAGTATTTT. This gives the protein CASSLALNMVLTQYF.

As for this clone: At one boundary the junction diverges from the germline segment, which might be a read error. Distinct nucleotide sequences in the sample also encode this CDR3. The V and J genes are TRBV7-9 and TRBJ1-1; 8 bases fit TRBD1. CDR3 length equals 17 residues. Germline-derived CDR1 and CDR2 are SEHNR and FQNEAQ (reference sequence). CDR3 sequence reads: CASSKRRTGWADTEAFF. The DNA of the CDR3 is TGTGCCAGCAGCAAGAGACGGACAGGGTGGGCCGACACCGAAGCTTTCTTT.

This clone appeared once. The chain recombines TRBV15 with TRBJ2-3; 8 positions agree with TRBD2. The CDR3 totals 17 residues. Germline loops: CDR1 LNHNV, CDR2 YYDKDF (reference sequence). V was clipped by 0 bases and J by 0 bases; unmatched bases: 5. CDR3 in DNA: TGTGCCACCAGCAGAGATCGAGCGGGGGTAAGCACAGATACGCAGTATTTT. Protein product: CATSRDRAGVSTDTQYF.

In its sample, this clone was seen a few times. The gene calls are TRBV4-2 and TRBJ2-5; 7 bases line up with TRBD2. Germline V lookup: CDR1 LGHNA, CDR2 YNFKEQ. The CDR3 extends over 15 amino acids. Trimming removed 0 bases from V and 1 base from J; junction bases left unmatched: 2. The CDR3 reads CASSQDLAGQETQYF. CDR3 DNA: TGTGCCAGCAGCCAAGATTTAGCGGGCCAAGAGACCCAGTACTTC.